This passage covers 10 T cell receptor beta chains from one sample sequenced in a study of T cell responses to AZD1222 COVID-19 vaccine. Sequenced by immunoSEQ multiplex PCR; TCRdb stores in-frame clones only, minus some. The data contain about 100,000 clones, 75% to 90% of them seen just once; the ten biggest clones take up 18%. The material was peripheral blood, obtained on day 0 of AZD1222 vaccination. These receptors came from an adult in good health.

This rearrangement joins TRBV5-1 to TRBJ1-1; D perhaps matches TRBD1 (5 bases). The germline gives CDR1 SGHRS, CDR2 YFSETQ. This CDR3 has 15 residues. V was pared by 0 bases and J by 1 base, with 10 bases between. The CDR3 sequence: CASSLVGTGNTEAFF. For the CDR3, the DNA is TGCGCCAGCAGCTTGGTAGGGACCGGGAACACTGAAGCTTTCTTT.

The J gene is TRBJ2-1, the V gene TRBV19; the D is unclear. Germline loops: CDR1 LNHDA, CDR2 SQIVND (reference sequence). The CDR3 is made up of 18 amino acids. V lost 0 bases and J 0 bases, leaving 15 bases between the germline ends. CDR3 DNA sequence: TGTGCCAGTAGTATAGATCCGCCCAGGTCTGGCTCCTACAATGAGCAGTTCTTC. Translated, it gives CASSIDPPRSGSYNEQFF.

CDR3 amino acids: CASSPGGHLNYGYTF. The CDR3 coding sequence is TGCGCCAGCAGCCCGGGGGGACACCTTAACTATGGCTACACCTTC. The rearrangement joins TRBV5-1 to TRBJ1-2, with D possibly being TRBD1 (6 bases). The CDR3 is 15 amino acids. CDR1 is SGHRS, CDR2 YFSETQ, per germline. Trimming removed 4 bases at V and 1 base at J, with 14 bases between.

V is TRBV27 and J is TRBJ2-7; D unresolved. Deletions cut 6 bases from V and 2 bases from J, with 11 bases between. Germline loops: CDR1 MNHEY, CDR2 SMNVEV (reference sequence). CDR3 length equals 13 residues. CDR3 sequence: CASSPRLAYEQYF. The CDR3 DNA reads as TGTGCCAGCAGCCCTAGATTAGCCTACGAGCAGTACTTC.

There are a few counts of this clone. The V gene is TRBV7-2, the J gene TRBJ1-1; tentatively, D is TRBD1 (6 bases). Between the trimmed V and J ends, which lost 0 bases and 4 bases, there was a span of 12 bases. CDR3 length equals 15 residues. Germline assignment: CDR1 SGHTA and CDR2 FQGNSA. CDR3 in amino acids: CASSLALGGSTEAFF. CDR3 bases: TGTGCCAGCAGCTTAGCTTTAGGGGGTAGCACTGAAGCTTTCTTT.

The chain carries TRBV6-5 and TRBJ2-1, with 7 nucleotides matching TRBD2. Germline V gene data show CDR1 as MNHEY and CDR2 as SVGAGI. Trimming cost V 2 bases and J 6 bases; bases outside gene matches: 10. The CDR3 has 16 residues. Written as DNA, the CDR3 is TGTGCCAGCAGTTACAGGACTAGTGGGGGATTCAATGAGCAGTTCTTC. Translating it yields CASSYRTSGGFNEQFF.

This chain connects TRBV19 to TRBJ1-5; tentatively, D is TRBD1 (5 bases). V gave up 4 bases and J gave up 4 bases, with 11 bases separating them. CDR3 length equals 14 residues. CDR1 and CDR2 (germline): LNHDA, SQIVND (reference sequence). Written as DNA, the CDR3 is TGTGCCAGTAGTAACGGAGGGACTAATCAGCCCCAGCATTTT. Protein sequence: CASSNGGTNQPQHF.

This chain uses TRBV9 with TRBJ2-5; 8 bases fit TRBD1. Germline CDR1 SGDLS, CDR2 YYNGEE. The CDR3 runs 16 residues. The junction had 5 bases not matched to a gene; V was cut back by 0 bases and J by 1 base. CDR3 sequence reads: CASSVVDRAGQETQYF. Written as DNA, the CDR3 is TGTGCCAGCAGCGTAGTGGACAGGGCTGGCCAAGAGACCCAGTACTTC.

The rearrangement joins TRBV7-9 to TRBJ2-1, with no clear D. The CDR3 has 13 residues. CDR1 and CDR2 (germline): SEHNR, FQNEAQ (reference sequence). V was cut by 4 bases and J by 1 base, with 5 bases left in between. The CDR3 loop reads CASSSGSYNEQFF. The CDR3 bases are TGTGCCAGCAGCTCGGGTTCCTACAATGAGCAGTTCTTC.

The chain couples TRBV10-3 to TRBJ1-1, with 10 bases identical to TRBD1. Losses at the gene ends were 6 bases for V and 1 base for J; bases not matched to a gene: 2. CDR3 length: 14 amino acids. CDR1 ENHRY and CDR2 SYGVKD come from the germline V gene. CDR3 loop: CAIRGDRGNTEAFF. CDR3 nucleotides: TGTGCCATCAGAGGGGACAGGGGGAACACTGAAGCTTTCTTT.